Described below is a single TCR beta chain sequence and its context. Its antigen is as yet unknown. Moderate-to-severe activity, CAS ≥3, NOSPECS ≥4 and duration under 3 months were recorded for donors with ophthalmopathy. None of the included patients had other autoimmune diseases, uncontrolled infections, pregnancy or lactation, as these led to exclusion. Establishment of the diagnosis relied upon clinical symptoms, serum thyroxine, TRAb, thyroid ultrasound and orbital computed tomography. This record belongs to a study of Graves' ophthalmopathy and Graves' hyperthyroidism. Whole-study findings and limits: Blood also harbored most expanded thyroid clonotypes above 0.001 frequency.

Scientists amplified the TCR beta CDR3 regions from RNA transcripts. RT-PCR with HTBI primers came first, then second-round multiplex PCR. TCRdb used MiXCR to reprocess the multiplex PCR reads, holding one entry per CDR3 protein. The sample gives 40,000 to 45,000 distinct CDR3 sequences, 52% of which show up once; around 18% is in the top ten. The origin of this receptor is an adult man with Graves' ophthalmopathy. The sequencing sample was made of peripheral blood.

The CDR3 region is CASSPGEDGEQYF. CDR3 DNA: TGCGCCAGCAGCCCCGGGGAGGATGGGGAGCAGTACTTC. The chain joins TRBV5-1 to TRBJ2-7; TRBD2 might be the D (6 bases). V lost 4 bases to trimming and J lost 7 bases, with 15 bases between them. Germline V gene lookup returns CDR1 SGHRS and CDR2 YFSETQ. This CDR3 comprises 13 residues.